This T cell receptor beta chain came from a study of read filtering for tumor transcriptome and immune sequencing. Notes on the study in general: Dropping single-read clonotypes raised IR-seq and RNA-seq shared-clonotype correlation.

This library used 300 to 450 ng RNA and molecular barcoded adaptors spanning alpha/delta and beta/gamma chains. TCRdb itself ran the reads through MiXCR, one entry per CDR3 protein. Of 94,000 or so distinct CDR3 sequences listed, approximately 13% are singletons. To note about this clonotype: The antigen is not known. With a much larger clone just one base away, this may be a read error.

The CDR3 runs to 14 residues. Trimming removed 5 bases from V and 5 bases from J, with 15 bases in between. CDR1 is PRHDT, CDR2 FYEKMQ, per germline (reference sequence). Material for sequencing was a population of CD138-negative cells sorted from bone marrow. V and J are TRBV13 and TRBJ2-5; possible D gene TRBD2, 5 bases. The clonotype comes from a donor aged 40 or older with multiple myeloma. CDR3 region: CASSDMGVKETQYF. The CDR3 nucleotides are TGTGCCAGCAGCGACATGGGAGTTAAGGAGACCCAGTACTTC.